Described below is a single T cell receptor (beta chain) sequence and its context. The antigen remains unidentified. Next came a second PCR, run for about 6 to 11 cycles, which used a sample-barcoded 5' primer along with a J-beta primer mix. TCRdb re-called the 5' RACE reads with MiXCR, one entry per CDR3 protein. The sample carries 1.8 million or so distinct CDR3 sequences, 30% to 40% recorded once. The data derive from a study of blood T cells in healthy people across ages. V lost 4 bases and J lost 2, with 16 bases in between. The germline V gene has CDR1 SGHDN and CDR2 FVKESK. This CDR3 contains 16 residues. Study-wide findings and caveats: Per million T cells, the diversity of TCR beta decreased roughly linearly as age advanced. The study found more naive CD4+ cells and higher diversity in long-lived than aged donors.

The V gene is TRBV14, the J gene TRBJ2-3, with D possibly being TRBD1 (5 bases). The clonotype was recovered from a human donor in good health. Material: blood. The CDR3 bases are TGTGCCAGCAGCCCTGGGGCAGGAGCCCTCACAGATACGCAGTATTTT. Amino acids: CASSPGAGALTDTQYF.